The rows below give T cell receptor beta chains drawn from one sample of a study of cytomegalovirus exposure and HLA in healthy donors. Generated by immunoSEQ multiplex PCR, the TCRdb table keeps only in-frame clones and is missing some. The table lists roughly 200,000 clones, around 86% of them singletons, with around 1.5% in the top ten. Source material: PBMCs. The origin of the receptors is a man aged 45-65 years in good health and CMV-seronegative. The CDR3 runs from the conserved cysteine through the conserved F or W. Each record gives: CDR3 length, V gene, J gene, clone size, D gene, CDR3 DNA, CDR3 protein. D genes are given only for firm matches. Clone size is not always given. Where it is, it says once, few, many or a class for expanded clones.

18	TRBV18	TRBJ2-3	-	-	TGTGCCAGCTCACCACTGGGCAGGTCCGGTTCTGGCACAGATACGCAGTATTTT	CASSPLGRSGSGTDTQYF
13	TRBV9	TRBJ2-7	-	-	TGTGCCAGCAGCGTAGCTACGGGTTACGAGCAGTACTTC	CASSVATGYEQYF
16	TRBV19	TRBJ1-1	-	TRBD1	TGTGCCAGTAGCTCCGACGAGGGGGCGATGAACACTGAAGCTTTCTTT	CASSSDEGAMNTEAFF
15	TRBV2	TRBJ2-7	-	TRBD2	TGTGCCAGCAGTGAGGGGGGGGGAAACTCCTACGAGCAGTACTTC	CASSEGGGNSYEQYF
16	TRBV18	TRBJ2-2	-	TRBD2	TGTGCCAGCTCACGTTCTAGCGGGTCGAACACCGGGGAGCTGTTTTTT	CASSRSSGSNTGELFF
18	TRBV7-2	TRBJ1-3	-	-	TGTGCCAGCACCCTTATGGGGACTGGGTTACTCTCTGGAAACACCATATATTTT	CASTLMGTGLLSGNTIYF
13	TRBV6-1	TRBJ1-1	few	-	TGTGCCAGCAGTCCCGGGTTATACACTGAAGCTTTCTTT	CASSPGLYTEAFF
15	TRBV7-9	TRBJ2-1	-	TRBD2	TGTGCCAGCAGCGGGGGACTAGCGGGAAGGAATGAGCAGTTCTTC	CASSGGLAGRNEQFF
15	TRBV6-1	TRBJ2-1	-	TRBD2	TGTGCCAGCAGTGAATGGGGACTAGCGGGAGGTGAGCAGTTCTTC	CASSEWGLAGGEQFF
15	TRBV7-2	TRBJ1-1	-	TRBD1	TGTGCCAGCAGCTTAACAGGGGGCGTGGACACTGAAGCTTTCTTT	CASSLTGGVDTEAFF
14	TRBV28	TRBJ1-4	-	TRBD1	TGTGCCAGCAGCACAGGGGGGACGGATGAAAAACTGTTTTTT	CASSTGGTDEKLFF
13	TRBV19	TRBJ2-7	-	TRBD1	TGTGCCAGTATGGGACAGGGACCCTACGAGCAGTACTTC	CASMGQGPYEQYF
13	TRBV7-2	TRBJ1-2	-	TRBD1	TGTGCCAGCAGTCCGGACAGGGGCTATGGCTACACCTTC	CASSPDRGYGYTF
13	TRBV28	TRBJ1-5	-	TRBD1	TGTGCCAGCAGGTCACAGGGGGATCAGCCCCAGCATTTT	CASRSQGDQPQHF
16	TRBV7-3	TRBJ2-3	once	TRBD2	TGTGCCAGCAGCCGAGGGACTAGCGAGAGCACAGATACGCAGTATTTT	CASSRGTSESTDTQYF
12	TRBV6-1	TRBJ2-7	-	-	TGTGCCAGCAGGAAGGACAGCTACGAGCAGTACTTC	CASRKDSYEQYF
14	TRBV4-1	TRBJ2-7	once	TRBD1	TGCGCCAGCAGCCGACCGGGACAGCCCTACGAGCAGTACTTC	CASSRPGQPYEQYF
12	TRBV5-4	TRBJ2-3	-	-	TGTGCCAGCAGCTTGGCCAGAGATACGCAGTATTTT	CASSLARDTQYF
15	TRBV9	TRBJ2-4	-	TRBD1	TGTGCCAGCAGCGCCGGACAGGGGCTCCAAAACATTCAGTACTTC	CASSAGQGLQNIQYF
13	TRBV7-8	TRBJ2-5	-	-	TGTGCCAGCAGCTTCGACAGGAAAGAGACCCAGTACTTC	CASSFDRKETQYF
17	TRBV19	TRBJ1-6	-	TRBD1	TGTGCCAGTAGTATACGGACAGGGGGCTCCTATAATTCACCCCTCCACTTT	CASSIRTGGSYNSPLHF
15	TRBV11-2	TRBJ2-7	-	TRBD1	TGTGCCAGCTCTCAGGGACAGGGAGTTCCCTACGAGCAGTACTTC	CASSQGQGVPYEQYF
15	TRBV21-1	TRBJ1-4	-	-	TGTGCCAGCAGCAGAGGGACAGGGGCAAATGAAAAACTGTTTTTT	CASSRGTGANEKLFF
17	TRBV9	TRBJ2-1	-	TRBD2	TGTGCCAGCAGCGTAGCTATACTAGCGGGGATAAACAATGAGCAGTTCTTC	CASSVAILAGINNEQFF
16	TRBV19	TRBJ2-7	once	TRBD1	TGTGCCAGTACCCCCACAGGACAGGAAAGACCAAACGAGCAGTACTTC	CASTPTGQERPNEQYF
11	TRBV20-1	TRBJ2-1	-	-	TGCAGTGCTAGAACACACAATGAGCAGTTCTTC	CSARTHNEQFF
17	TRBV7-9	TRBJ1-5	few	TRBD1	TGTGCCAGCAGCTTGGAAACAGGGGATCGTATCAATCAGCCCCAGCATTTT	CASSLETGDRINQPQHF
12	TRBV10-3	TRBJ2-1	-	-	TGTGCCATCAGTGAGTCGAGCAATGAGCAGTTCTTC	CAISESSNEQFF
15	TRBV18	TRBJ1-2	-	-	TGTGCCAGCTCACCGACCAGTCTTGAGGGCTATGGCTACACCTTC	CASSPTSLEGYGYTF
13	TRBV29-1	TRBJ2-1	-	-	TGCAGCGTTGAGAGGACTGAGTACAATGAGCAGTTCTTC	CSVERTEYNEQFF
15	TRBV6-5	TRBJ2-5	-	TRBD2	TGTGCCAGCAGTTACGCGGGACTAGCGGGAAAGACCCAGTACTTC	CASSYAGLAGKTQYF
16	TRBV7-2	TRBJ1-2	-	-	TGTGCCAGCAGCTTAGGTAATAGTGGGGCGACAAATGGCTACACCTTC	CASSLGNSGATNGYTF
15	TRBV6-5	TRBJ1-3	-	-	TGTGCCAGCAGTTACTATTCAGGGACTGGAAACACCATATATTTT	CASSYYSGTGNTIYF
13	TRBV9	TRBJ2-2	-	-	TGTGCCAGCAGCCGATTCAGGACCGGGGAGCTGTTTTTT	CASSRFRTGELFF
15	TRBV18	TRBJ2-7	-	TRBD1	TGTGCCAGCTCAAAGGACAGGGAAGGGTCCTACGAGCAGTACTTC	CASSKDREGSYEQYF
13	TRBV18	TRBJ2-1	-	-	TGTGCCAGCTCATCTTCCGGCTCAACTAAGCAGTTCTTC	CASSSSGSTKQFF
14	TRBV28	TRBJ1-2	-	-	TGTGCCAGCAGTTTTCAGGGGAGGGACTATGGCTACACCTTC	CASSFQGRDYGYTF